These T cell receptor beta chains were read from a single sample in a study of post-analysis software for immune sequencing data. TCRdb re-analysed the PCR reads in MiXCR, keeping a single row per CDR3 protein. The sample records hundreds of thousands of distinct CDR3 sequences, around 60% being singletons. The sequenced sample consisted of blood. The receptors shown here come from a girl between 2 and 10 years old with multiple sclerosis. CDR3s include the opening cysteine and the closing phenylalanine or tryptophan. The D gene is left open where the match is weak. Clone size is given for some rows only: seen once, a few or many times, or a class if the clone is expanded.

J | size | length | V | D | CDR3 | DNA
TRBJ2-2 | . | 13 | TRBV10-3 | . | CAISHLETGELFF | TGTGCCATCAGCCACCTGGAGACCGGGGAGCTGTTTTTT
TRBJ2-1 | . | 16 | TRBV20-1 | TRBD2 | CSATSVLAGVYNEQFF | TGCAGTGCTACCTCTGTACTAGCGGGGGTATACAATGAGCAGTTCTTC
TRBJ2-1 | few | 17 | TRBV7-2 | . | CASSFRGGQTLPNEQFF | TGTGCCAGCAGCTTTAGAGGGGGGCAAACCTTACCTAATGAGCAGTTCTTC
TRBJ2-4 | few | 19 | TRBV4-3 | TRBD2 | CASSQDLRRLAGTKNIQYF | TGCGCCAGCAGCCAAGATCTTAGGCGGCTAGCGGGGACAAAAAACATTCAGTACTTC
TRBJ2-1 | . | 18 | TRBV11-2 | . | CASSLGLQPGHLYNEQFF | TGTGCCAGCAGCTTAGGCTTACAACCGGGACACCTCTACAATGAGCAGTTCTTC
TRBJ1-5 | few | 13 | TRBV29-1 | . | CSAQTGLNQPQHF | TGCAGCGCCCAGACAGGTCTTAATCAGCCCCAGCATTTT
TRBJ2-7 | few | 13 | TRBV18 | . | CASSPKALYEQYF | TGTGCCAGCTCACCAAAGGCCCTCTACGAGCAGTACTTC
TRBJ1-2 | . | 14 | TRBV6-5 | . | CASRKKTEDYGYTF | TGTGCCAGCAGAAAGAAGACAGAGGACTATGGCTACACCTTC
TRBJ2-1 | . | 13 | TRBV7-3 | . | CASSFRSYNEQFF | TGTGCCAGCAGCTTTCGCTCCTACAATGAGCAGTTCTTC
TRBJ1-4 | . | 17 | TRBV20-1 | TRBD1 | CSAIRDRDIGVYEKLFF | TGCAGTGCTATCCGGGACAGGGACATAGGGGTTTACGAAAAACTGTTTTTT
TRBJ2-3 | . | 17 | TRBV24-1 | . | CATSDLSRGKNSDTQYF | TGTGCCACCAGTGATTTGTCGCGGGGCAAAAATTCAGATACGCAGTATTTT
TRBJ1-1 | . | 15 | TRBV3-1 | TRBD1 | CASSLKGQGNTEAFF | TGTGCCAGCAGCCTTAAGGGACAGGGGAACACTGAAGCTTTCTTT
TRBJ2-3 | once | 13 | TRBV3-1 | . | CASRPLPGATQYF | TGTGCCAGCAGGCCGTTACCTGGGGCTACGCAGTATTTT
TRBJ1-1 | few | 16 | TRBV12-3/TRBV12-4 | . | CASSLGSRGQGTEAFF | TGTGCCAGCAGTTTAGGGTCGCGGGGGCAGGGCACTGAAGCTTTCTTT
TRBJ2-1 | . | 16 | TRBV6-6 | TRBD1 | CASSYSVQGATNEQFF | TGTGCCAGCAGTTACTCGGTTCAGGGGGCGACCAATGAGCAGTTCTTC
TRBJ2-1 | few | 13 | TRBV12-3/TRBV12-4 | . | CASSPGIADEQFF | TGTGCCAGCTCTCCCGGGATAGCCGATGAGCAGTTCTTC
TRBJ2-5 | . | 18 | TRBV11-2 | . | CASSPRPGIAAYQETQYF | TGTGCCAGCAGCCCCCGCCCCGGGATAGCGGCGTACCAAGAGACCCAGTACTTC
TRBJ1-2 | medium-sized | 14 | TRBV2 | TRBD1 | CASSTGGIQRGYTF | TGTGCCAGCAGCACAGGGGGCATACAACGTGGCTACACCTTC
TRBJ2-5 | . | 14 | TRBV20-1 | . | CSARDGVAMETQYF | TGCAGTGCTAGAGACGGGGTAGCGATGGAGACCCAGTACTTC
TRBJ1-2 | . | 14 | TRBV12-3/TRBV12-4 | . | CASSPEGPNYGYTF | TGTGCCAGCAGTCCCGAGGGGCCAAACTATGGCTACACCTTC
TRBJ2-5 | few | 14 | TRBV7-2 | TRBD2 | CASSFSGGAETQYF | TGTGCCAGCAGCTTTAGCGGGGGCGCGGAGACCCAGTACTTC
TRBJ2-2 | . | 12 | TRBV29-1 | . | CSASLATGELFF | TGCAGCGCTAGCTTAGCTACCGGGGAGCTGTTTTTT
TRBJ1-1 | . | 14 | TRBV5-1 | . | CASSPVDMSTEAFF | TGCGCCAGCAGCCCCGTTGACATGTCCACTGAAGCTTTCTTT
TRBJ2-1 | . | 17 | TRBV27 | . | CASSFLDRLSNNNEQFF | TGTGCCAGCAGTTTCTTGGACAGACTAAGCAACAACAATGAGCAGTTCTTC
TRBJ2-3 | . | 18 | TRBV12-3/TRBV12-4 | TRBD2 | CASSFVLAGGHYADTQYF | TGTGCCAGCAGTTTTGTCCTAGCGGGGGGGCATTACGCAGATACGCAGTATTTT
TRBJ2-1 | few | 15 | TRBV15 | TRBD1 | CATSSQDRGYNEQFF | TGTGCCACCAGCAGTCAGGACAGGGGATACAATGAGCAGTTCTTC
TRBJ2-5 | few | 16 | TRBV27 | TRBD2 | CASSYAGGTSAPTQYF | TGTGCCAGCAGTTACGCCGGAGGGACTAGCGCCCCGACCCAGTACTTC
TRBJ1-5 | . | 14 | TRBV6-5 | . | CASSYSARNQPQHF | TGTGCCAGCAGTTACTCAGCCCGCAATCAGCCCCAGCATTTT